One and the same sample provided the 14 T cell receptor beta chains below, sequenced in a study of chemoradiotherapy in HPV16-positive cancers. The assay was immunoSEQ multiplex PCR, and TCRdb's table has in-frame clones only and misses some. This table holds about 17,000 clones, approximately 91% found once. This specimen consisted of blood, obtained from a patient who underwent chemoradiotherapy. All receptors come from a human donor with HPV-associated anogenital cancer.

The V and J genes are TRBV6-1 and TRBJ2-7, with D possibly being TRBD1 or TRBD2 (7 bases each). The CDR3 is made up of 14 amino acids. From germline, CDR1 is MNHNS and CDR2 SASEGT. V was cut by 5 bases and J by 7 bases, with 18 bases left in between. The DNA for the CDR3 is TGTGCCAGCAGTAGTTCGGGGACAGCGGGGGAGCAGTACGTC. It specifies CASSSSGTAGEQYV.

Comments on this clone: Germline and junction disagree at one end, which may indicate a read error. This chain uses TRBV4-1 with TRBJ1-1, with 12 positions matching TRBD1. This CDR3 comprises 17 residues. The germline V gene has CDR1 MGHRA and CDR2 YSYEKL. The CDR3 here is CASSQEGQGAVNAEAFF. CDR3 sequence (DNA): TGCGCCAGCAGCCAAGAGGGACAGGGGGCAGTGAACGCTGAAGCTTTCTTT.

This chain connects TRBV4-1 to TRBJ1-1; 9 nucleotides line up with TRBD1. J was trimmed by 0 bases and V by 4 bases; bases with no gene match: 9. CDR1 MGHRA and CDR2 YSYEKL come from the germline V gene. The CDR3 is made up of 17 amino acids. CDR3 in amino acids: CASSRSDRGGVNTEAFF. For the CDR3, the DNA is TGCGCCAGCAGCCGCTCGGACAGGGGAGGGGTGAACACTGAAGCTTTCTTT.

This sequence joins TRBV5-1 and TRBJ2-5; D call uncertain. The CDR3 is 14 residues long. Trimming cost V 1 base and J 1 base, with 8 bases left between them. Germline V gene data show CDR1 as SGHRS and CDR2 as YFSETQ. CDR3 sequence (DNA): TGCGCCAGCAGCTTGTGGAGCAGCCAAGAGACCCAGTACTTC. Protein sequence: CASSLWSSQETQYF.

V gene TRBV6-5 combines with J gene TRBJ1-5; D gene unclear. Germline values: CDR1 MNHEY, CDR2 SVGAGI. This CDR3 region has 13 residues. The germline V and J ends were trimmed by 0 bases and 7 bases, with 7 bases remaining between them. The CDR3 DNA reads TGTGCCAGCAGTTACTCGATTCACCAGCCCCAGCATTTT. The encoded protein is CASSYSIHQPQHF.

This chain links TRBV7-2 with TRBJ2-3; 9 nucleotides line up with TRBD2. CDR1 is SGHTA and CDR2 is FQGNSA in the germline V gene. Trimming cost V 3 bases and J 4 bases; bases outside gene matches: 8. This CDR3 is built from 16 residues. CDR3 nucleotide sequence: TGTGCCAGCAGCTTGGGCGGGGGGGCCATTCCAGATACGCAGTATTTT. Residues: CASSLGGGAIPDTQYF.

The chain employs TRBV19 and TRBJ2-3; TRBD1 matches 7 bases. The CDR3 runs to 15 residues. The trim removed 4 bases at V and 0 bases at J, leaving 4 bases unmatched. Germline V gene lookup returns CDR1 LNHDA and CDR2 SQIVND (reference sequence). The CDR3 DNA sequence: TGTGCCAGTAGTACGAGACAGGGTAGCACAGATACGCAGTATTTT. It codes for CASSTRQGSTDTQYF.

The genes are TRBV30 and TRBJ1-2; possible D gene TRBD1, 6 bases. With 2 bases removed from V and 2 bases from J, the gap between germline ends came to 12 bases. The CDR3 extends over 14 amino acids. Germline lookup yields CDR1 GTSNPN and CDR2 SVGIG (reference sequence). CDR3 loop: CAWSSGGTNYGYTF. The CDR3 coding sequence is TGTGCCTGGAGTTCGGGGGGCACAAACTATGGCTACACCTTC.

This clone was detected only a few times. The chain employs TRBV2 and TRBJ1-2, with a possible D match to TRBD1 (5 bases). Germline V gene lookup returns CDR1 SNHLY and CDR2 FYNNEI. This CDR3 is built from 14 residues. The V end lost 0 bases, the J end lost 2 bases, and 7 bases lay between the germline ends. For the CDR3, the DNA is TGTGCCAGCAGTGAAGCCGGGGCCAACTATGGCTACACCTTC. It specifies CASSEAGANYGYTF.

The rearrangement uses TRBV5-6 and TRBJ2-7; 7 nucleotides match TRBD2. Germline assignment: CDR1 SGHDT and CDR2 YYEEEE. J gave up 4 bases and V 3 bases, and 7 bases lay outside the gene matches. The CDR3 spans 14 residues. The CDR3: CASSSGWGGYEQYF. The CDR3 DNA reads TGTGCCAGCAGCTCTGGGTGGGGGGGTTACGAGCAGTACTTC.

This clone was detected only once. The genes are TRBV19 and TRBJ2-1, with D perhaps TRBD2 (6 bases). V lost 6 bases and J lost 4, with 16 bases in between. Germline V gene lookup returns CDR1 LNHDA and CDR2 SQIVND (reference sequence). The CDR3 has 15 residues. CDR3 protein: CASSGTQRAYNEQFF. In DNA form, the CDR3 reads TGTGCCAGTAGCGGAACCCAGCGGGCATACAATGAGCAGTTCTTC.

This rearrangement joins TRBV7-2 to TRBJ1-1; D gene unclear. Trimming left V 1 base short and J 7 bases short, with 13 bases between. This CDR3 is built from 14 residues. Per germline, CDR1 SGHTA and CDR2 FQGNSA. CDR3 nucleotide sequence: TGTGCCAGCAGCTTAGTATCGGGGTCCGGTGAAGCTTTCTTT. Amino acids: CASSLVSGSGEAFF.

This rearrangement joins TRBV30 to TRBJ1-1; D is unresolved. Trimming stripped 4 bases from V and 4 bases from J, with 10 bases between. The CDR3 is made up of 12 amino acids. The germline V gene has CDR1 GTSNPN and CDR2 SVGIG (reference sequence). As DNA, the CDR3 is TGTGCCTGGAATCTGAAGGGCACTGAAGCTTTCTTT. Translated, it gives CAWNLKGTEAFF.

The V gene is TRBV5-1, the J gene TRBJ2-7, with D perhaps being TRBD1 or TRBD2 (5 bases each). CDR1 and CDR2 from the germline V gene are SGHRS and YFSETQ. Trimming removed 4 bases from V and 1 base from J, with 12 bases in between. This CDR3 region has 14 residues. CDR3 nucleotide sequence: TGCGCCAGCAGCCCGGGACCGACTTCCTACGAGCAGTACGTC. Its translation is CASSPGPTSYEQYV.